This entry features one T cell receptor (beta chain) sequence. This clonotype was recorded many times. No antigen is known for it. Base qualities are not provided; no much larger clone lies one nucleotide away. Stable Graves' hyperthyroidism was defined as no progression to ophthalmopathy during 18 months of follow-up. Hyperthyroidism patients were newly diagnosed, had a disease duration of under 2 months, and were aged 18 to 65 years. Exclusion was applied to patients with uncontrolled infections, other autoimmune diseases, pregnancy or lactation. Diagnoses relied on clinical symptoms, serum thyroxine and TRAb, thyroid ultrasound and orbital computed tomography. PBMCs were separated from 10 ml of fresh peripheral blood using Ficoll-Paque density gradient centrifugation. Total RNA was extracted using Trizol reagent, and RNA quality was assessed on an Agilent 2100 Bioanalyzer. The data originate from a study of T cells in Graves' hyperthyroidism and ophthalmopathy (dated by TCRdb to about 2019). For the study in its entirety: Peripheral blood was collected at initial diagnosis, before any treatment. According to the paper, TCR Vbeta CDR3 sequencing was carried out on 135 peripheral blood samples, which came from approximately 41 ophthalmopathy, some 73 hyperthyroidism and roughly 17 progressor patients. Following sampling, methimazole starting at 30 mg daily was given to hyperthyroidism patients, and high-dose intravenous methylprednisolone was given to ophthalmopathy patients. TCR V-J signatures able to tell the groups apart were searched for in a discovery cohort of 90 to 100 patients, of whom roughly 42 had Graves' ophthalmopathy and 55 to 65 had stable Graves' hyperthyroidism. The 80 to 100 discovery patients were randomly divided into training and test sets at a 7:3 ratio. An independent validation cohort of under 20 hyperthyroidism patients and about 15 patients who later progressed to ophthalmopathy tested prospective prediction of ophthalmopathy. The study also compared thyroid tissue and blood T-cell repertoires from about six Graves' hyperthyroidism patients.

The TCR beta CDR3 regions were amplified from RNA transcripts. The first round of RT-PCR for the TCR CDR3 was performed with the HTBI primer set and the Qiagen OneStep RT-PCR kit. The libraries were constructed in a second round of multiplex PCR and then size-selected and purified. Sequencing of the libraries was done on an Illumina HiSeq2000 using paired-end 100 bp reads. In the paper's pipeline: SOAPnuke was used to process the raw data, throwing out any read that contained adapters or uncalled bases, had a mean Phred below 15, or lacked an exact constant-primer or identifier match. High-quality paired reads were merged using COPE v1.2.5, and each unique nucleotide sequence was defined as a clonotype. MiTCR v1.1 was used to align clonotypes to the IMGT TRBV, TRBD and TRBJ reference segments. Analysis was restricted to V-J combinations with a frequency above 0.0001, which covered roughly 99% of repertoires. The TCS score was defined as F50 (clonal expansion) divided by E x V (chaos), with BLOSUM62-based TCRdist calculated between CDR3 peptides within each V-J. Welch's t-statistics and random forest reduced roughly 540 V-J features to roughly 13, which were used in a naive Bayes classifier (R e1071). The raw public reads went through TCRdb reprocessing: fastp at Q25, MiXCR clone calling, in-frame beta chains kept. Identical CDR3 proteins give one entry, which carries the most common genes and DNA. Clone size and V and J calls follow TCRdb, not the original study. A total of 480,000 or so distinct CDR3 sequences appear in this sample, around 14% of them only once. Roughly 17% of the sample goes to the ten largest clones.

What the work shows at the level of the full study, not this receptor alone: Most expanded thyroid clonotypes (frequency above 0.001) were also found in blood, which suggests that blood repertoires may mirror thyroid immune responses. No statistical method was used to fix the sample size in advance, and group allocation was not hidden from the investigators. In validation, the model predicted progression to ophthalmopathy a median of approximately 6.3 months before onset, with roughly 70% sensitivity and about 75% specificity. A 13 V-J signature model separated ophthalmopathy from stable hyperthyroidism, with approximately 86% sensitivity and roughly 82% specificity in cross-validation and 80%/75% in testing.

Sequenced sample: blood. The TCR originated in a woman aged 18-29 years with Graves' hyperthyroidism.

The DNA sequence is given as TGTGCCAGCTCACCGGTTCGCGAAGCAGATACGCAGTATTTT. Translated, it gives CASSPVREADTQYF. Rearrangement joined TRBV18 to TRBJ2-3, with the D gene call left open. The V and J ends are trimmed by 3 bases and 4 bases, leaving 11 bases between them. Per the germline V gene, KGHSH is the CDR1 and LQKENI is the CDR2. Spanning cysteine to phenylalanine, the CDR3 consists of 14 amino acids. Only the CDR3 DNA is retained, 42 bases long and in frame from the first base.